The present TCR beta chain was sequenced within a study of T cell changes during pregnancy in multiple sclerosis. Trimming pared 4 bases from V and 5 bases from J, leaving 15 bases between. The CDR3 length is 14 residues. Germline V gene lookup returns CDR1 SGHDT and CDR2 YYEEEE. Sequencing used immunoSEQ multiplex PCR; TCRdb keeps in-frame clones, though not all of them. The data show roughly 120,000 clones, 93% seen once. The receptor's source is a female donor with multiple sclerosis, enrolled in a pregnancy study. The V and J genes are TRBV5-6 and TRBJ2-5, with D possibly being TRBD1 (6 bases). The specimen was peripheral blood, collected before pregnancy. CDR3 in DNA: TGTGCCAGCAGCCTACAGGGATCCCCGGAGACCCAGTACTTC. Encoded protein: CASSLQGSPETQYF.